The clone carrying this T cell receptor beta chain was picked up a small number of times. Its antigen is not known. This sample is part of a study of CD8 T cells in ankylosing spondylitis. TCRdb redid the calling of the 5' RACE reads with MiXCR, one entry per CDR3 protein. The repertoire holds roughly 400,000 distinct CDR3 sequences, 20% to 25% seen once, with about 16% in the top ten. Findings and caveats of the study: Enrichment of disease-linked clones was reportedly significant in matched ankylosing spondylitis synovial fluid. Apparently characteristic of ankylosing spondylitis blood was a TCR beta motif (under ten highly homologous variants).

The sequenced material came from blood, either unsorted or a sorted T cell fraction (not recorded which). The source of this sequence is a male donor with ankylosing spondylitis.

The CDR3 loop is CASSPGSGTRNTEAFF. CDR3 DNA sequence: TGCGCCAGCAGCCCAGGAAGTGGGACAAGGAACACTGAAGCTTTCTTT. The chain joins TRBV5-1 to TRBJ1-1, with D possibly matching TRBD1 (6 bases). CDR3 length: 16 amino acids. Germline assignment: CDR1 SGHRS and CDR2 YFSETQ. V shed 4 bases and J shed 1 base, with 17 bases lying between them.